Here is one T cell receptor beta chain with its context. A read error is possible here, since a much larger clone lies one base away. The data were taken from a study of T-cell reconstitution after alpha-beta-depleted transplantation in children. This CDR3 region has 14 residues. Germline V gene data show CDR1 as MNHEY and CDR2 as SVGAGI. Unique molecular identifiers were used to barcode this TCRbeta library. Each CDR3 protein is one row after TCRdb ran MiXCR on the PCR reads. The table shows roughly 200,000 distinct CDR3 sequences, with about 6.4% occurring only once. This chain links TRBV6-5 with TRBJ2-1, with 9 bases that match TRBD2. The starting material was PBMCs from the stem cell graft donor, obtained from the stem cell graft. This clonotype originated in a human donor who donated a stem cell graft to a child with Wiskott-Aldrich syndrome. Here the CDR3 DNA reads TGTGCCAGCAGTTTGGGCGGGAGGGCCAATGGGCAGTTCTTC. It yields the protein CASSLGGRANGQFF.